The 14 T cell receptor beta chains below were found in one sample sequenced in a study of blood T cell repertoires in COVID-19. Using immunoSEQ multiplex PCR, the repertoire was profiled, and TCRdb retains in-frame clones only, with some absent. Of approximately 230,000 clones in the sample, around 84% were seen once. Sequencing was done on a sample of PBMCs or T cells enriched from blood (not recorded which). The receptors were gathered from a man between 18 and 35 years old who had recovered from COVID-19.

This sequence joins TRBV28 and TRBJ1-5; tentatively, D is TRBD1 (6 bases). V dropped 7 bases and J dropped 7 bases, with 20 bases sitting between them. Germline V gene data show CDR1 as MDHEN and CDR2 as SYDVKM. The CDR3 totals 15 residues. The DNA of the CDR3 is TGTGCCAGCACCCTCCAGAGGCAGGGACAACAGCCCCAGCATTTT. It codes for CASTLQRQGQQPQHF.

This clone came up once. The chain uses TRBV7-2 and TRBJ2-2; D is ambiguous. The germline V gene has CDR1 SGHTA and CDR2 FQGNSA. Trimming removed 5 bases at V and 6 bases at J, with 10 bases between. The CDR3 runs to 13 residues. CDR3 in DNA: TGTGCCAGCAGCGGCCGGGTCTCCGGGGAGCTGTTTTTT. Its protein product is CASSGRVSGELFF.

This sequence joins TRBV5-1 and TRBJ1-1; 7 nucleotides match TRBD1. The V segment lost 4 bases and the J segment 2 bases; nucleotides outside the gene matches: 8. The CDR3 is 15 amino acids. Germline-derived CDR1 and CDR2 are SGHRS and YFSETQ. The CDR3 loop reads CASSPGQTLNTEAFF. CDR3 in DNA: TGCGCCAGCAGCCCGGGACAGACCCTCAACACTGAAGCTTTCTTT.

This clone was recorded once. In DNA form, the CDR3 reads TGTGCCAGCAGCCCAGAGCGGGGGGGCCGTTACAATGAGCAGTTCTTC. This gives the protein CASSPERGGRYNEQFF. This chain joins TRBV5-4 and TRBJ2-1, with 10 bases that match TRBD2. J gave up 4 bases and V 4 bases, and 8 bases lay outside the gene matches. The CDR3 is made up of 16 amino acids. CDR1 and CDR2 (germline): SGHNT, YYREEE (reference sequence).

The rearrangement joins TRBV29-1 to TRBJ2-7, with D hard to call. Germline CDR1 is SQVTM and CDR2 is ANQGSEA. The length of the CDR3 is 15 residues. V was clipped by 1 base and J by 4 bases, with 17 bases between them. The CDR3 DNA reads as TGCAGCGTTGAAGTCCGAGGCCCCTTTAATTACGAGCAGTACTTC. Protein: CSVEVRGPFNYEQYF.

The V call is TRBV28, the J call TRBJ1-3, with D possibly TRBD1 on 5 matching bases. CDR1 is MDHEN, CDR2 SYDVKM, per germline. The CDR3 contains 15 residues. V was trimmed by 10 bases and J by 0 bases, leaving 16 bases between them. CDR3: CATGGTVVSGNTIYF. Here the CDR3 DNA reads TGTGCCACCGGGGGGACGGTAGTCTCTGGAAACACCATATATTTT. Full variable domain (outside the CDR3, taken from reference TRBV28 and TRBJ1-3): DVKVTQSSRYLVKRTGEKVFLECVQDMDHENMFWYRQDPGLGLRLIYFSYDVKMKEKGDIPEGYSVSREKKERFSLILESASTNQTSMYLCATGGTVVSGNTIYFGEGSWLTVV.

This rearrangement joins TRBV9 to TRBJ1-4; unclear D gene. This CDR3 comprises 17 residues. Germline CDR1 SGDLS, CDR2 YYNGEE. Trimming shortened V by 0 bases and J by 2 bases, and 14 bases separated the two germline ends. The CDR3 DNA is TGTGCCAGCAGCGTAGGGCCTGGGAGGCCTACTAATGAAAAACTGTTTTTT. It translates to CASSVGPGRPTNEKLFF.

The CDR3 coding sequence is TGTGCCAGCGGCCGTTCGTTGGCGGGAGGCCCGAGCTCCTACGAGCAGTACTTC. Protein sequence: CASGRSLAGGPSSYEQYF. The V gene is TRBV7-2, the J gene TRBJ2-7; 8 positions agree with TRBD2. The CDR3 runs 18 residues. Germline loops: CDR1 SGHTA, CDR2 FQGNSA. V was pared by 8 bases and J by 0 bases, with 18 bases of the junction left unmatched.

The chain employs TRBV14 and TRBJ1-2; 9 nucleotides line up with TRBD1. V was pared by 1 base and J by 8 bases, with 2 bases of the junction left unmatched. This CDR3 spans 13 amino acids. CDR1 and CDR2 from the germline V gene are SGHDN and FVKESK. CDR3 DNA sequence: TGTGCCAGCAGCCAAGCCGGACAGGGGGGCTACACCTTC. Translating gives CASSQAGQGGYTF.

The chain joins TRBV7-9 to TRBJ1-2, with 8 bases lining up with TRBD1. The CDR3 sequence is 13 residues long. In germline, CDR1 is SEHNR, CDR2 FQNEAQ (reference sequence). J was trimmed by 6 bases and V by 1 base; bases with no gene match: 1. The CDR3 sequence: CASSLVRGHGYTF. Here the CDR3 DNA reads TGTGCCAGCAGCTTAGTCAGGGGGCATGGCTACACCTTC.

The J gene is TRBJ2-7, the V gene TRBV4-2, with 13 bases fitting TRBD2. CDR1 LGHNA and CDR2 YNFKEQ come from the germline V gene. The CDR3 is 14 amino acids. With V trimmed by 5 bases and J by 3 bases, 1 base remained unmatched. CDR3 residues: CASSRTSGGYEQYF. The CDR3 DNA reads TGTGCCAGCAGCAGGACTAGCGGGGGCTACGAGCAGTACTTC.

This chain uses TRBV11-3 with TRBJ2-2, with D possibly TRBD1 on 5 matching bases. CDR3 length: 13 amino acids. Germline loops: CDR1 SGHNT, CDR2 YENEEA. V was pared by 3 bases and J by 6 bases, with 8 bases between. CDR3 amino acids: CASSFGAPGELFF. The CDR3 DNA sequence: TGTGCCAGCAGCTTTGGGGCGCCCGGGGAGCTGTTTTTT.

The chain joins TRBV5-1 to TRBJ2-7; the match to TRBD2 covers 7 bases. V dropped 0 bases and J dropped 3; count of bases not matched to a gene: 6. Germline V lookup: CDR1 SGHRS, CDR2 YFSETQ. The CDR3 spans 15 residues. CDR3 region: CASSLVAGEGYEQYF. CDR3 in DNA: TGCGCCAGCAGCTTGGTCGCGGGAGAGGGCTACGAGCAGTACTTC.

The J gene is TRBJ1-4, the V gene TRBV19; D is unclear. Germline V gives CDR1 LNHDA, CDR2 SQIVND (reference sequence). The CDR3 spans 14 residues. V was cut by 0 bases and J by 6 bases, with 8 bases left in between. Here the CDR3 reads CASSIEPLDEKLFF. DNA for the CDR3: TGTGCCAGTAGTATAGAACCCTTAGATGAAAAACTGTTTTTT.